This T cell receptor beta chain was sequenced for a study of blood T cell repertoires in COVID-19. V lost 0 bases and J 7 bases, leaving 18 bases between the germline ends. The CDR3 has 17 residues. CDR1 is MGHRA, CDR2 YSYEKL, per germline. Shortly before study entry, within 2 weeks, exposed participants had met a COVID-19 case. The method was immunoSEQ multiplex PCR; TCRdb's version includes in-frame clones alone and lacks a portion of them. The profile shows approximately 150,000 clones, roughly 87% of them singletons. Sequencing input: PBMCs or T cells enriched from blood (not recorded which). The chain recombines TRBV4-1 with TRBJ1-4; D might be TRBD1 (6 bases). This sequence originates from a woman aged 40 to 55 who had been exposed to COVID-19. The CDR3 DNA reads TGCGCCAGCAGCCAAGATATAGGGGGGGCGGGCAGTGAAAAACTGTTTTTT. It yields the protein CASSQDIGGAGSEKLFF.